The rows below give T cell receptor beta chains drawn from one sample of a study of T cells after yellow fever vaccination. TCRdb recomputed calls from the 5' RACE reads with MiXCR, one row per CDR3 protein. The table has 300,000 or so distinct CDR3 sequences, around 3.9% seen once; the top ten hold 20% to 25%. The material was PBMCs, obtained 5 days after the yellow fever booster vaccination. The receptors come from a man younger than 30 who received the YFV17D yellow fever vaccine. The CDR3 runs from the conserved cysteine through the conserved F or W. The D gene is left open where the match is weak. Size tells how often a clone was seen (once, few, many) or the class of an expanded clone, and some rows leave it out.

size: -; V: TRBV20-1; D: TRBD2; J: TRBJ2-2; DNA: TGCAGTGCTAGAGTTCCTAGCGGGGGGGCGAACACCGGGGAGCTGTTTTTT; CDR3: CSARVPSGGANTGELFF
size: -; V: TRBV6-2/TRBV6-3; D: -; J: TRBJ1-5; DNA: TGTGCCAGCAGGGAAGGTGGGGGGAGCAATCAGCCCCAGCATTTT; CDR3: CASREGGGSNQPQHF
size: many; V: TRBV12-3/TRBV12-4; D: -; J: TRBJ1-2; DNA: TGTGCCAGCAGACCGGGATCTAACTATGGCTACACCTTC; CDR3: CASRPGSNYGYTF
size: few; V: TRBV6-2/TRBV6-3; D: -; J: TRBJ2-1; DNA: TGTGCCAGCAGTTTGGCAGCTACTATTTACAATGAGCAGTTCTTC; CDR3: CASSLAATIYNEQFF
size: many; V: TRBV5-1; D: -; J: TRBJ2-3; DNA: TGCGCCAGCAGCCGGAGTCAGCCTAGCATTGCAGATACGCAGTATTTT; CDR3: CASSRSQPSIADTQYF
size: many; V: TRBV5-6; D: TRBD1; J: TRBJ2-7; DNA: TGTGCCAGCAGTGCGGACAGGGGTGGAAAGAAGTACTTC; CDR3: CASSADRGGKKYF
size: few; V: TRBV12-3/TRBV12-4; D: -; J: TRBJ2-1; DNA: TGTGCCAGCAGTACCAGTTGGGGCAATGAGCAGTTCTTC; CDR3: CASSTSWGNEQFF
size: many; V: TRBV25-1; D: -; J: TRBJ1-2; DNA: TGTGCCAGCAGACAGACCAACTATGGCTACACCTTC; CDR3: CASRQTNYGYTF
size: many; V: TRBV12-3/TRBV12-4; D: TRBD2; J: TRBJ2-5; DNA: TGTGCCAGCAGTCCCCGGACTAGCGGGGGGGTATGGACCCAGTACTTC; CDR3: CASSPRTSGGVWTQYF
size: few; V: TRBV7-2; D: TRBD2; J: TRBJ2-3; DNA: TGTGCCAGCAGCCAGAGTGCGGGGGTCGCTACGCAGTATTTT; CDR3: CASSQSAGVATQYF
size: few; V: TRBV7-9; D: -; J: TRBJ2-4; DNA: TGTGCCAGCAGCCGCGCCTTCACCTCTGTCGACATTCAGTACTTC; CDR3: CASSRAFTSVDIQYF
size: few; V: TRBV20-1; D: -; J: TRBJ1-1; DNA: TGCAGTGCTAGAGGGGGGGGGCCACGGGACACTGAAGCTTTCTTT; CDR3: CSARGGGPRDTEAFF
size: many; V: TRBV7-2; D: -; J: TRBJ1-6; DNA: TGTGCCAGCAGCTTGGGCCGCTTGCTCTCCTATAATTCACCCCTCCACTTT; CDR3: CASSLGRLLSYNSPLHF
size: many; V: TRBV20-1; D: -; J: TRBJ1-1; DNA: TGCAGTGCTAGAGATCCCCAGGGGATGAATTTAGCTTTCTTT; CDR3: CSARDPQGMNLAFF
size: few; V: TRBV2; D: -; J: TRBJ1-3; DNA: TGTGCCAGCAACACGGAACCGTCTGGAAACACCATATATTTT; CDR3: CASNTEPSGNTIYF
size: few; V: TRBV5-1; D: TRBD1; J: TRBJ2-1; DNA: TGCGCCAGCAGCTATTCCGGGACAGGGGATTATGAGCAGTTCTTC; CDR3: CASSYSGTGDYEQFF
size: -; V: TRBV4-1; D: TRBD2; J: TRBJ2-5; DNA: TGCGCCAGCAGCCAACCGGGACTAGAGAAAGAGACCCAGTACTTC; CDR3: CASSQPGLEKETQYF
size: many; V: TRBV4-2; D: -; J: TRBJ1-4; DNA: TGTGCCAGCAGCCAAGATCTGAGGACAGCGAATGAAAAACTGTTTTTT; CDR3: CASSQDLRTANEKLFF
size: many; V: TRBV12-5; D: -; J: TRBJ1-1; DNA: TGTGCTAGTGGTTTGCTGGGGGGGGAGACTGAAGCTTTCTTT; CDR3: CASGLLGGETEAFF
size: many; V: TRBV7-6; D: -; J: TRBJ2-3; DNA: TGTGCCAGCAGCTTAGACGGGGGGCCAGATACGCAGTATTTT; CDR3: CASSLDGGPDTQYF
size: -; V: TRBV10-2; D: -; J: TRBJ1-2; DNA: TGCGCCAGCAGTGAGTGGTCGGGGGGGCTGAACGGTGGCTACACCTTC; CDR3: CASSEWSGGLNGGYTF
size: -; V: TRBV5-6; D: -; J: TRBJ2-7; DNA: TGTGCCAGCAGCTTTAGCAGCCTTTACGAGCAGTACTTC; CDR3: CASSFSSLYEQYF
size: -; V: TRBV19; D: -; J: TRBJ1-1; DNA: TGTGCCAGTAGTAGAGTCGGAGCAAACACTGAAGCTTTCTTT; CDR3: CASSRVGANTEAFF
size: few; V: TRBV27; D: TRBD2; J: TRBJ2-1; DNA: TGTGCCAGCAGTTTATTAGGGACTAGCGGAAACAATGAGCAGTTCTTC; CDR3: CASSLLGTSGNNEQFF
size: -; V: TRBV4-3; D: -; J: TRBJ1-1; DNA: TGCGCCAGCAGCCAAGGGGTCGAGAGGGCCCGAGGGGACTTGAACACTGAAGCTTTCTTT; CDR3: CASSQGVERARGDLNTEAFF
size: few; V: TRBV7-6; D: -; J: TRBJ2-5; DNA: TGTGCCAGCAGCCCGCGCTCCCCTGGGGTGTCCCAGTACTTC; CDR3: CASSPRSPGVSQYF
size: -; V: TRBV12-3/TRBV12-4; D: -; J: TRBJ2-2; DNA: TGTGCCAGCAGTTTAAGGGGACCCACCGGGGAGCTGTTTTTT; CDR3: CASSLRGPTGELFF
size: few; V: TRBV5-1; D: -; J: TRBJ2-3; DNA: TGCGCCAGCAGCTTGGGGGGTCGGCCTCTGGATACGCAGTATTTT; CDR3: CASSLGGRPLDTQYF
size: -; V: TRBV7-2; D: -; J: TRBJ1-5; DNA: TGTGCCAGCAGCTTAGGGCCTGAACAGCCCCAGCATTTT; CDR3: CASSLGPEQPQHF
size: few; V: TRBV7-9; D: -; J: TRBJ1-5; DNA: TGTGCCAGCAGCTTAGAAAACGGACGGGGGCCCCAGCATTTT; CDR3: CASSLENGRGPQHF
size: few; V: TRBV27; D: TRBD1; J: TRBJ1-2; DNA: TGTGCCAGCAGTTACTCGACAGGGAGTGGTGGCTACACCTTC; CDR3: CASSYSTGSGGYTF
size: -; V: TRBV19; D: -; J: TRBJ1-5; DNA: TGTGCCAGTAGTTTGACAACTAATCAGCCCCAGCATTTT; CDR3: CASSLTTNQPQHF
size: many; V: TRBV4-1; D: TRBD2; J: TRBJ2-3; DNA: TGCGCCAGCAGCCAACTTCCGGGACTAGCATCCACCACAGATACGCAGTATTTT; CDR3: CASSQLPGLASTTDTQYF
size: many; V: TRBV6-6; D: -; J: TRBJ2-7; DNA: TGTGCCAGCAGTTCGTCGGTCTATGACTCCTACGAGCAGTACTTC; CDR3: CASSSSVYDSYEQYF
size: -; V: TRBV6-1; D: -; J: TRBJ2-5; DNA: TGTGCCAGCAGTGAAGCGCGGAGGACGGAAGAGACCCAGTACTTC; CDR3: CASSEARRTEETQYF